This is a list of T cell receptor beta chains from one sample in a study of T cells after yellow fever vaccination. TCRdb reprocessed the 5' RACE reads via MiXCR and lists one record per CDR3 protein. The data contain under 100,000 distinct CDR3 sequences, under 7% of them singletons. Here the sequenced sample was CD8+ T cells sorted from PBMCs, taken 10 days after the yellow fever booster vaccination. These receptors were taken from a man aged 18 to 35 who received the YFV17D yellow fever vaccine. Each CDR3 is given with its conserved first and last residue. Only part of the rows carry a size: once, few, many, or a class if the clone is expanded.

j_gene: TRBJ2-1
abundance: few
v_gene: TRBV6-5
CDR3aa: CASSLTGPGAEQFF

j_gene: TRBJ2-3
abundance: few
v_gene: TRBV3-2
CDR3aa: CASSQVSRPGLAGGPPSTDTQYF

j_gene: TRBJ2-3
abundance: many
v_gene: TRBV20-1
CDR3aa: CSASDRRTDTQYF

j_gene: TRBJ2-1
abundance: many
v_gene: TRBV20-1
CDR3aa: CSALGLAGENEQFF

j_gene: TRBJ2-7
abundance: few
v_gene: TRBV4-1
CDR3aa: CASSRARTYEQYF

j_gene: TRBJ1-1
abundance: many
v_gene: TRBV6-4
CDR3aa: CASREGMNTEAFF

j_gene: TRBJ2-3
abundance: many
v_gene: TRBV6-2/TRBV6-3
CDR3aa: CASSYRGPTQYF

j_gene: TRBJ2-3
abundance: .
v_gene: TRBV7-3
CDR3aa: CASSPPGSDTQYF

j_gene: TRBJ1-4
abundance: many
v_gene: TRBV6-5
CDR3aa: CASSYQVRTDPEKLFF

j_gene: TRBJ2-5
abundance: many
v_gene: TRBV18
CDR3aa: CASSLQETQYF

j_gene: TRBJ2-5
abundance: .
v_gene: TRBV7-9
CDR3aa: CASSEDEETQYF

j_gene: TRBJ2-2
abundance: many
v_gene: TRBV5-1
CDR3aa: CASSLWPNTGELFF

j_gene: TRBJ2-3
abundance: few
v_gene: TRBV29-1
CDR3aa: CSVEGLAGALTDTQYF

j_gene: TRBJ2-1
abundance: many
v_gene: TRBV6-5
CDR3aa: CASSSGVSYNEQFF

j_gene: TRBJ2-7
abundance: many
v_gene: TRBV20-1
CDR3aa: CSARDTKDRDYEQYF

j_gene: TRBJ1-1
abundance: .
v_gene: TRBV12-3/TRBV12-4
CDR3aa: CASSLALSTEAFF

j_gene: TRBJ1-5
abundance: few
v_gene: TRBV12-3/TRBV12-4
CDR3aa: CASSLGGVRQPQHF

j_gene: TRBJ2-1
abundance: few
v_gene: TRBV7-9
CDR3aa: CASSSGLASYNEQFF

j_gene: TRBJ2-1
abundance: few
v_gene: TRBV4-1
CDR3aa: CASSPRGTSGAEQFF

j_gene: TRBJ2-5
abundance: few
v_gene: TRBV7-9
CDR3aa: CASSHPRGETQYF

j_gene: TRBJ2-5
abundance: .
v_gene: TRBV5-4
CDR3aa: CASSLPAGQENQETQYF

j_gene: TRBJ2-3
abundance: .
v_gene: TRBV7-9
CDR3aa: CASSYGLAGGTDTQYF

j_gene: TRBJ2-7
abundance: .
v_gene: TRBV9
CDR3aa: CASSGGSGEQYF

j_gene: TRBJ2-3
abundance: .
v_gene: TRBV7-9
CDR3aa: CASSFTSIGGSTDTQYF

j_gene: TRBJ2-5
abundance: few
v_gene: TRBV5-1
CDR3aa: CASSPRLAGGVQETQYF

j_gene: TRBJ2-7
abundance: .
v_gene: TRBV7-9
CDR3aa: CASSPGLAGVSSYEQYF

j_gene: TRBJ1-1
abundance: few
v_gene: TRBV5-1
CDR3aa: CASSTGTGGITEAFF

j_gene: TRBJ1-2
abundance: few
v_gene: TRBV28
CDR3aa: CASSLRDTLLYGYTF

j_gene: TRBJ2-7
abundance: few
v_gene: TRBV29-1
CDR3aa: CSVTGTHLYEQYF